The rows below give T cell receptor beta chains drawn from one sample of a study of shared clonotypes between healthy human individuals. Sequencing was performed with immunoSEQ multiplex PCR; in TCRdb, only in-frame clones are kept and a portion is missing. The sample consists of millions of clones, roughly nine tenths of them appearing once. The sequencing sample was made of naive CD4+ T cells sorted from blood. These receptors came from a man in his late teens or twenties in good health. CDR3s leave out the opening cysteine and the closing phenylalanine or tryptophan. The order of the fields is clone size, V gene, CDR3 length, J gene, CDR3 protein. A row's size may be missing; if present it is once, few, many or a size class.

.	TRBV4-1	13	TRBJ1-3	ASSQGFLAGNTIY
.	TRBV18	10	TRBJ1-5	ASGYSNQPQH
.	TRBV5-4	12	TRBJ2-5	ASSRRTAQETQY
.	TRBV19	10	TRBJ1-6	ASRTGASPLH
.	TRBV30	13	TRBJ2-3	AWSAAGDRADTQY
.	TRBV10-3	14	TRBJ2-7	AISGLGTSGTYEQY
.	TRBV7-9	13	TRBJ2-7	ASSRKGQGSYEQY
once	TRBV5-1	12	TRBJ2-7	ASSLTFLAGLQY
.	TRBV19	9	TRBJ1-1	ASIKDTEAF
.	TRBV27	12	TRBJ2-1	ASSLGMTGTKQF
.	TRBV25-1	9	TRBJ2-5	ASSMRETQY
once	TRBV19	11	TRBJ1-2	ASTIRPREGYT
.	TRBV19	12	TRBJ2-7	ASRTGRPPYEQY
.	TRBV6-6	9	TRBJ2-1	ASSYANEQF
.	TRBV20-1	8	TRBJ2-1	SASREEQF
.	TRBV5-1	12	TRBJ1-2	ASSLIGEGYGYT
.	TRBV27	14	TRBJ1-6	ASSLSPGWGNSPLH
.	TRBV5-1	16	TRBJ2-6	ASSNRDGGVSGANVLT
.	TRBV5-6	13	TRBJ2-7	ASSLGQVRVHEQY
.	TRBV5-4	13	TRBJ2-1	ASSYSGGAYNEQF
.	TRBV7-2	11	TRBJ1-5	ASSLQGNQPQH
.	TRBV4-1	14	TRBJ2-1	ASSPTPGPVYNEQF
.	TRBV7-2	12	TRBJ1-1	ASNPLGGRTEAF
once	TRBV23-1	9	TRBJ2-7	ASSILHEQY
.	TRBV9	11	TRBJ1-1	ASSVELFTEAF
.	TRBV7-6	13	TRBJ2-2	ASSLGGSRAGELF
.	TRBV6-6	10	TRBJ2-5	ASRGTSETQY
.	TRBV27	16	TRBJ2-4	ASSLNGRDRAAKNIQY
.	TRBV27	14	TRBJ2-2	ASSRGQVPNTGELF
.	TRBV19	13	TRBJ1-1	ASSPDRGGGTEAF
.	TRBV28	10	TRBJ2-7	ASVTGSYEQY
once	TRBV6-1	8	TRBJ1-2	ASMGYGYT
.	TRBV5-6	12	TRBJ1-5	ASSARGKNQPQH
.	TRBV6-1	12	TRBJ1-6	ATKTASVNSPLH
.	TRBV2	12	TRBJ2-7	ASSEGQGVHEQY
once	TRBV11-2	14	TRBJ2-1	ASSLAGGPTYNEQF
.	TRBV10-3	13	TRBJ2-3	AIGTSGISTDTQY
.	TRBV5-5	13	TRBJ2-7	ASRIGPTGSYEQY
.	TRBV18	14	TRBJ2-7	ASSPTPGTGSYEQY
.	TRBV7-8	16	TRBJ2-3	ASSLDSVGGTSTDTQY
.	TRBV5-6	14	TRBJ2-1	ASSLPSATSYNEQF
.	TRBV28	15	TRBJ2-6	ASSTFTGISGANVLT
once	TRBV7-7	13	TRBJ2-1	ASSRVASSYNEQF
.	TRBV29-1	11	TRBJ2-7	SVHLTGAGEQY
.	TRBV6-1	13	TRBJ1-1	ASSVRGRMNTEAF
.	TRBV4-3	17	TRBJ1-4	ASSPRGRGGLPTNEKLF